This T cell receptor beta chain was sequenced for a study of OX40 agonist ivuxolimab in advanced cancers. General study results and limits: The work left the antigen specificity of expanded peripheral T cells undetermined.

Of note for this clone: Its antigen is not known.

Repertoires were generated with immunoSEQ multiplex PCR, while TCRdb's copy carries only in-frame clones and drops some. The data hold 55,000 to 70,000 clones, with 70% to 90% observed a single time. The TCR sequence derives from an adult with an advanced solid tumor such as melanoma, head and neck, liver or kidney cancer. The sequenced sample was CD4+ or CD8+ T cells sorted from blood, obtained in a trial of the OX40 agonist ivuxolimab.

The CDR3 nucleotides read TGTGCCAGCAGCATGGGTTCCGGGGGCGGCTACGAGCAGTACTTC. This sequence encodes CASSMGSGGGYEQYF. V usage is TRBV7-3 and J usage is TRBJ2-7; D is perhaps TRBD1 or TRBD2 (6 bases each). The CDR3 loop spans 15 amino acids. The V end was cut by 5 bases, the J end by 3 bases, with 17 bases between. Germline CDR1 reads SGHTA; CDR2 reads FQGTGA.